In this sample, the clone carrying this T cell receptor beta chain turned up a few times. This sample was taken from a study of Ad26.COV2.S vaccination and SARS-CoV-2 variants. The V and J ends lost 3 bases and 7 bases, in that order; junction bases with no gene match: 7. The germline CDR1 and CDR2 sequences are SGDLS and YYNGEE. The CDR3 spans 14 residues. Sample treatment: roughly 20 received Ad26.COV2.S at low or high dose, single or two shots; 5 received placebo; per-sample allocation not given. The investigators took samples on day 63 after the first vaccine or placebo injection. An Ad26 vector carrying the Wuhan-strain SARS-CoV-2 spike served as the vaccine. Assay: immunoSEQ multiplex PCR; the TCRdb copy retains only in-frame clones and omits some. This repertoire shows 350,000 to 500,000 clones, about 88% found once; its top ten account for around 2.5%.

The J gene is TRBJ1-5, the V gene TRBV9; 7 bases agree with TRBD1. This receptor was taken from a person aged 18 to 59 who received the Ad26.COV2.S COVID-19 vaccine or a placebo. The input for sequencing was peripheral blood, taken in a trial of Ad26.COV2.S vaccine versus placebo. CDR3 loop: CASSATGVGQPQHF. The CDR3, as DNA: TGTGCCAGCAGCGCTACAGGGGTCGGGCAGCCCCAGCATTTT.